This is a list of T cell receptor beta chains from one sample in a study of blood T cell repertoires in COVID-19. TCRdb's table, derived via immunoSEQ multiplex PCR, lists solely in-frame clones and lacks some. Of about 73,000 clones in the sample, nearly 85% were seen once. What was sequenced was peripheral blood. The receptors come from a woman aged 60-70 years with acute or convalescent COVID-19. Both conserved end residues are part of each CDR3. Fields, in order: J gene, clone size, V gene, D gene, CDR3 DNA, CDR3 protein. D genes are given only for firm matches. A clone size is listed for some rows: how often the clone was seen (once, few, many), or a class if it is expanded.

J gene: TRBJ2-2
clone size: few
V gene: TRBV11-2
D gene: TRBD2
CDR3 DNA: TGTGCCAGCACCTATAGCGGGAGGGCCGGGGAGCTGTTTTTT
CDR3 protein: CASTYSGRAGELFF

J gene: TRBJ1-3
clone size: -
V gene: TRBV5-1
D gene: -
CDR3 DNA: TGCGCCAGCAGCTTGGGCTACAGGGCCTCTGGAAACACCATATATTTT
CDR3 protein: CASSLGYRASGNTIYF

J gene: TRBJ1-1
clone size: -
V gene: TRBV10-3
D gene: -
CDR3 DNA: TGTGCCATCAGTGAGGCCCCGGACAGACCCGAGGTCACTGAAGCTTTCTTT
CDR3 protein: CAISEAPDRPEVTEAFF

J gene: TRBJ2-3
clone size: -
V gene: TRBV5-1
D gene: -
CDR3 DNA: TGCGCCAGCAGCTTGGAGGGAGGAGATACGCAGTATTTT
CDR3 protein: CASSLEGGDTQYF

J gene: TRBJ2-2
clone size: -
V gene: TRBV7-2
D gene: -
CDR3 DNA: TGTGCCAGCAGCTTAATGGTACCTAGCGTGCCGGGGGAGCTGTTTTTT
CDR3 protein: CASSLMVPSVPGELFF

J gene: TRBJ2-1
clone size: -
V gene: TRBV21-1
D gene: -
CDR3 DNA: TGTGCCAGCAGCAAAGGGACTAGCTCCTACAATGAGCAGTTCTTC
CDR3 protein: CASSKGTSSYNEQFF

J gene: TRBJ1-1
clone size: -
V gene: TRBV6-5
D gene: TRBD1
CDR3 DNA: TGTGCCAGCATATCCGACAGGGCCCGTACTGAAGCTTTCTTT
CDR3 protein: CASISDRARTEAFF

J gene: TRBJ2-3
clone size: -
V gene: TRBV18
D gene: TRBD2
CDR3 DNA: TGTGCCAGCTCACCGGGGACTAGCGGGGTTCTTGATACGCAGTATTTT
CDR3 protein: CASSPGTSGVLDTQYF

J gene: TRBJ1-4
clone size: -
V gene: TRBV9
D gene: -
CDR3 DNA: TGTGCCAGCAGCGTAGCTACGGGGGGAGGAGAAAAACTGTTTTTT
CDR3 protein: CASSVATGGGEKLFF

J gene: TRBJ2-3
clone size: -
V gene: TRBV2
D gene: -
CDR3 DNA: TGTGCCAGCAGTGAATCGGAGGGCTCCGCAGATACGCAGTATTTT
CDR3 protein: CASSESEGSADTQYF

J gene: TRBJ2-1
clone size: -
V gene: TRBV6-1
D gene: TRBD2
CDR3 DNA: TGTGCCAGCAGTGAAGGGGACCTACTAGCGACAGAGCAGTTCTTC
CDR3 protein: CASSEGDLLATEQFF

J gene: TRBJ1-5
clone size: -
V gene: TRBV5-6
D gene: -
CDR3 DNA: TGTGCCAGCAGCTTTAGACAGAATAGCAATCAGCCCCAGCATTTT
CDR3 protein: CASSFRQNSNQPQHF

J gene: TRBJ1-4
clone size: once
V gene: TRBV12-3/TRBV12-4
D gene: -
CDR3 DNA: TGTGCCAGCAGTTTGAGTACTAATGAAAAACTGTTTTTT
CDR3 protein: CASSLSTNEKLFF

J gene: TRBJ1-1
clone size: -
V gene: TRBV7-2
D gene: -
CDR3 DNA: TGTGCCAGCAGCTTAGCGATGGCGGGGAACACTGAAGCTTTCTTT
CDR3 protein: CASSLAMAGNTEAFF

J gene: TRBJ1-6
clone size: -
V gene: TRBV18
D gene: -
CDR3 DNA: TGTGCCAGCTCCTACAGCCGACAGGCTGATTCACCCCTCCACTTT
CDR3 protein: CASSYSRQADSPLHF

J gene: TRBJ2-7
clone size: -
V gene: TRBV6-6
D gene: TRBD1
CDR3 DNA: TGTGCCAGCAAGGACAGGGGTCCCGCGGTATACGAGCAGTACTTC
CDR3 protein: CASKDRGPAVYEQYF

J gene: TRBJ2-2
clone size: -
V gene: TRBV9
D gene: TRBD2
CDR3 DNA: TGTGCCAGCACCAGGACTAGCGGGAGCAACACCGGGGAGCTGTTTTTT
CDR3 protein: CASTRTSGSNTGELFF

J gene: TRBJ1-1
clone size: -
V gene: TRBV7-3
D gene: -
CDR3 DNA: TGTGCCAGCAGCGTACAGGGTTTTACTGAAGCTTTCTTT
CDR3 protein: CASSVQGFTEAFF

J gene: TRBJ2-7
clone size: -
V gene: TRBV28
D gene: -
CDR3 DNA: TGTGCCAGCAGTTTGTTCCAGGGGTCCTACGAGCAGTACTTC
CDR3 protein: CASSLFQGSYEQYF

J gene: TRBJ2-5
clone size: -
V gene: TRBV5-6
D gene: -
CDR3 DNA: TGTGCCAGCAGCGCGGACAGTCAAGAGACCCAGTACTTC
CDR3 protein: CASSADSQETQYF

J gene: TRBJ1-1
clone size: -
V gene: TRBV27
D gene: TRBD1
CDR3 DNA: TGTGCCAGCAGTTTAGGGGGGACAGTTCTGAACACTGAAGCTTTCTTT
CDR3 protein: CASSLGGTVLNTEAFF

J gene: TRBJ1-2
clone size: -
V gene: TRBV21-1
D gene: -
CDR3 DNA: TGTGCCAGCAGCCGAACTACCGTATGTGGCTACACCTTC
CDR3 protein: CASSRTTVCGYTF

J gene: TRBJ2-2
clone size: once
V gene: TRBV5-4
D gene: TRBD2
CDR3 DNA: TGTGCCAGCAGCTGGGAAACTAGCGGGGCGCTCACCGGGGAGCTGTTTTTT
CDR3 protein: CASSWETSGALTGELFF

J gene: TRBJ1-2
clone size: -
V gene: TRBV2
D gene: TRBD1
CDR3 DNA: TGTGCCAGCAGGAGGGACAGGGGGCTCCATGGCTACACCTTC
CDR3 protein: CASRRDRGLHGYTF

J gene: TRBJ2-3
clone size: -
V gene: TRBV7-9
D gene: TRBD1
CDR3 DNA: TGTGCCAGCACCGGGTCTAGGACAGGGGGAGAAGATACGCAGTATTTT
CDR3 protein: CASTGSRTGGEDTQYF

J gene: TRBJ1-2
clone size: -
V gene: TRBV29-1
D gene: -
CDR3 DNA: TGCAGCGTGACACAGGGAAACTATGGCTACACCTTC
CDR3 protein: CSVTQGNYGYTF

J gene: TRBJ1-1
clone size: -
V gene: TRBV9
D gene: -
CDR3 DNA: TGTGCCAGCAGCGTAGCTGTAGACACTGAAGCTTTCTTT
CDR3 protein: CASSVAVDTEAFF

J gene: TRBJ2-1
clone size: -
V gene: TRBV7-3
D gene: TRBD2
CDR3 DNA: TGTGCCAGCAGCTCAGCGGGGCGGGCCAGCTCCTACAATGAGCAGTTCTTC
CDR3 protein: CASSSAGRASSYNEQFF

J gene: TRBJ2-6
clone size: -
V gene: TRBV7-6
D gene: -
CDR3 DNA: TGTGCCAGCAGCTCCCCTGGAGGGGGCTACGGTAGCTCTGGGGCCAACGTCCTGACTTTC
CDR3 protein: CASSSPGGGYGSSGANVLTF

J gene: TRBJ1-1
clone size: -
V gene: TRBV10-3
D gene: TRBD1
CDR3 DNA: TGTGCCATCAGGTCGGGACAGCAGCCCGAAGCTTTCTTT
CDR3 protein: CAIRSGQQPEAFF

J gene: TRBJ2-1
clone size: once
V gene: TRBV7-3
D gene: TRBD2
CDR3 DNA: TGTGCCAGCAGCTTATGGCTAGCGGGCCCCAATGAGCAGTTCTTC
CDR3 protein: CASSLWLAGPNEQFF

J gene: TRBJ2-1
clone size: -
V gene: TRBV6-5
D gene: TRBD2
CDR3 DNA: TGTGCCAGCAGAACCACTAGCGGGGGGTACAATGAGCAGTTCTTC
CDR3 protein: CASRTTSGGYNEQFF

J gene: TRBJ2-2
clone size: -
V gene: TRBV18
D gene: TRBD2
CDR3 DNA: TGTGCCAGCTCACCGACGGGGGGGGCCACCGGGGAGCTGTTTTTT
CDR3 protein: CASSPTGGATGELFF

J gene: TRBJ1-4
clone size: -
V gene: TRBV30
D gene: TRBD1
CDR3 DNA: TGTGCCTGCGGGACAGGGACAACTAATGAAAAACTGTTTTTT
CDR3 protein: CACGTGTTNEKLFF

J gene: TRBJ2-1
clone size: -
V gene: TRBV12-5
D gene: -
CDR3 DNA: TGTGCTAGTGGTTGGGTTAGAAATGAGCAGTTCTTC
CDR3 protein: CASGWVRNEQFF

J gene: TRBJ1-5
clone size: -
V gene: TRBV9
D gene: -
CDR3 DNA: TGTGCCAGCAACTTAGGAGGGTTCGGGCAGCCCCAGCATTTT
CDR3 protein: CASNLGGFGQPQHF

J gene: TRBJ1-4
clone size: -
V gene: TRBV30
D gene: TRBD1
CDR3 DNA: TGTGCCTGGAGTACCACGAGGGGACAGGGGGAAAAACTGTTTTTT
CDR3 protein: CAWSTTRGQGEKLFF

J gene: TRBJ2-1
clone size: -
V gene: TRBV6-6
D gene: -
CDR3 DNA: TGTGCCAACAGTCAGGGGACTTTAGAGCAGTTCTTC
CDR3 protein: CANSQGTLEQFF

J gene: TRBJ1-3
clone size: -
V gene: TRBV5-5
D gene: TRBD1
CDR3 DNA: TGTGCCAGCAGCAAGCGACAGGGGGCAATTTTTTCTGGAAACACCATATATTTT
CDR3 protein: CASSKRQGAIFSGNTIYF

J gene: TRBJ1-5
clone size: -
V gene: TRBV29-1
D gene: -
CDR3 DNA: TGCAGCGTCCTCGAGGGGGATCAGCCCCAGCATTTT
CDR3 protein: CSVLEGDQPQHF

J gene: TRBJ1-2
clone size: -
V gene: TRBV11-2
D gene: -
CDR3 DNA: TGTGCCAGCAGCTCCGATGGCAGGAACTATGGCTACACCTTC
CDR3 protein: CASSSDGRNYGYTF

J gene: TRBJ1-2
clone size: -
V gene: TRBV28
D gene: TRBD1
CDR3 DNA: TGTGCCAGCAGTACAGGGGGCGGCTATGGCTACACCTTC
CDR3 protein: CASSTGGGYGYTF

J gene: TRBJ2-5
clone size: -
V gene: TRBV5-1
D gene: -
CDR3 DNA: TGCGCCAGCAGCTTGGTGTATAGGGGGGAGACCCAGTACTTC
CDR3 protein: CASSLVYRGETQYF

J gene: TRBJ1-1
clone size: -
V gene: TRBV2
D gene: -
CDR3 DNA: TGTGCCAGCTCTTCCACTCGGAACACTGAAGCTTTCTTT
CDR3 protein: CASSSTRNTEAFF

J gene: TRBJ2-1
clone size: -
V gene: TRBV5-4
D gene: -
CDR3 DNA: TGTGCCAGCAGCCCAGGACTCTCGAGGTTCAATGAGCAGTTCTTC
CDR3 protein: CASSPGLSRFNEQFF

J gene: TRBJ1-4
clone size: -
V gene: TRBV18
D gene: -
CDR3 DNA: TGTGCCAGCTCACCATGGCAGGGGGAAAAACTGTTTTTT
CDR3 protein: CASSPWQGEKLFF

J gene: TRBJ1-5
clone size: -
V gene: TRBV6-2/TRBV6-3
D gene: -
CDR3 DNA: TGTGCCAGCAGTTACCAGCTCTCGCGTGGAGCTAGCAATCAGCCCCAGCATTTT
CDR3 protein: CASSYQLSRGASNQPQHF

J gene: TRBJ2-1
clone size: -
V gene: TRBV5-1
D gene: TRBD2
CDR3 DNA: TGCGCCAGCAGCTCGGACGGAGAACGAAGCGGGAAAATCTACAATGAGCAGTTCTTC
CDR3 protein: CASSSDGERSGKIYNEQFF

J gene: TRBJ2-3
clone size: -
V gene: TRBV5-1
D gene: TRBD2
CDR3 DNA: TGCGCCAGCGGTAGCGGGGCAAACCCAGATACGCAGTATTTT
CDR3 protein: CASGSGANPDTQYF

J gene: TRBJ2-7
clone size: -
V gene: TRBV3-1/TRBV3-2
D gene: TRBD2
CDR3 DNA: TGTGCCAGCAGCTCGAGCCGGGACTACAGAAACTACGAGCAGTACTTC
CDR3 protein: CASSSSRDYRNYEQYF

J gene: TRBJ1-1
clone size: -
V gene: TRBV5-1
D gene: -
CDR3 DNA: TGCGCCAGCAGCTTGAGTAGCTTGAACACTGAAGCTTTCTTT
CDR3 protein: CASSLSSLNTEAFF

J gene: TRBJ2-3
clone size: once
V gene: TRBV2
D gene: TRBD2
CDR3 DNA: TGTGCCAGCGGGCGGGAGGGCCTCACAGATACGCAGTATTTT
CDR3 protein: CASGREGLTDTQYF

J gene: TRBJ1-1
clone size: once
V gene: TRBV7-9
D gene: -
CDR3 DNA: TGTGCCAGCAGCCTACAGGGTTATACTGAAGCTTTCTTT
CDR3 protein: CASSLQGYTEAFF

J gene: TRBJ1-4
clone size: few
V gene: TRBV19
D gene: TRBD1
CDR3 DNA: TGTGCCAGTAGTATCCGGACAGGTAGCGAAAAACTGTTTTTT
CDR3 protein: CASSIRTGSEKLFF

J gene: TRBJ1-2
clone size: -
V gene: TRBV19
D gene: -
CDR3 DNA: TGTGCCAGTAGTATCCCAGGGTATGGCTACACCTTC
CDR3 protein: CASSIPGYGYTF

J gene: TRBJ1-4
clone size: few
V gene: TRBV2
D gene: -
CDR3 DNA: TGTGCCAGCAGTGATGGCGAAAAACTGTTTTTT
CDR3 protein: CASSDGEKLFF

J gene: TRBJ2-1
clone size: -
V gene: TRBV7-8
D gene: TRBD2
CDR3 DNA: TGTGCCAGCGCCTTACCCCCCGGGACTAGCGGGAAAAGGTTCTTC
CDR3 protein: CASALPPGTSGKRFF

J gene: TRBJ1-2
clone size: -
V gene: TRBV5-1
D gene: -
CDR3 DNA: TGCGCCAGCAGCCCCGGAGGCAACTATGGCTACACCTTC
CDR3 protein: CASSPGGNYGYTF

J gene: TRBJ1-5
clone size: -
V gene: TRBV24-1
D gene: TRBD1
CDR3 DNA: TGTGCCACCAGTGATTCGGGACAGGGGGTCAATCAGCCCCAGCATTTT
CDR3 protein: CATSDSGQGVNQPQHF

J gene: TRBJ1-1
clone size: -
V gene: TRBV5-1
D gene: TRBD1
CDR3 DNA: TGCGCCAGCAGCGAGTGGGACAGGGGGCGCGGGAACACTGAAGCTTTCTTT
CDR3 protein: CASSEWDRGRGNTEAFF